Sequencing of this TCR beta chain was carried out in a study of blood T cell repertoires in COVID-19. Study overall: There were acute and convalescent COVID-19 samples, and they came from the United States, Italy and Spain. T cells, B-cell-depleted T cells, or PBMCs provided the cDNA or gDNA that served as material.

Per the study methods: Estimation of nucleated cell counts was performed using reference gene primer amplification. Here immunoSEQ multiplex PCR was the method, and the copy in TCRdb shows in-frame clones only, minus some. That table supplies the V and J calls and clone size; D and trimming were determined from the DNA. The sample has around 250,000 clones; about 89% are singletons. Trimming removed 1 base at V and 8 bases at J, with 11 bases between. The V gene's germline CDR1 is SGHAT and CDR2 FQNNGV. This CDR3 has 14 residues. This sequence originates from a man aged 40-49 years with active or convalescent COVID-19. The sample comprised peripheral blood. The J gene is TRBJ1-4, the V gene TRBV11-2; D gene uncertain. CDR3 in amino acids: CASSLVRGKEKLFF. CDR3 nucleotides: TGTGCCAGCAGCTTAGTGCGGGGAAAGGAAAAACTGTTTTTT.